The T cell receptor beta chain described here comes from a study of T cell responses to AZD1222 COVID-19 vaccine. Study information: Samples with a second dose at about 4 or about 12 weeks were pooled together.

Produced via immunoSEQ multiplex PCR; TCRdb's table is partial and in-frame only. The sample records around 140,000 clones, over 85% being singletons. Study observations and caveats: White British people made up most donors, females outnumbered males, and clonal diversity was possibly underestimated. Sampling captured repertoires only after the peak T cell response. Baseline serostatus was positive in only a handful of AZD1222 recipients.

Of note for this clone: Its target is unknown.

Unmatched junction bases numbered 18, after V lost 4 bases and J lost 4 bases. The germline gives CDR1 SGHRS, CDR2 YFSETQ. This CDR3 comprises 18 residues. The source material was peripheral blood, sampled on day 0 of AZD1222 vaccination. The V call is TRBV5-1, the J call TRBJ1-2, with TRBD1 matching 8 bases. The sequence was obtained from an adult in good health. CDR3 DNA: TGCGCCAGCAGCCAGTCCGGGACAGGCCGCTACACCCGCTATGGCTACACCTTC. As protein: CASSQSGTGRYTRYGYTF.